Sequencing of this T cell receptor beta chain was carried out in a study of blood T cell repertoires in COVID-19. The wider study: Acute-phase and convalescent COVID-19 samples originated in the United States, Italy and Spain.

This CDR3 comprises 15 residues. Germline CDR1 SGHAT, CDR2 FQNNGV. V was clipped by 4 bases and J by 6 bases; unmatched bases: 4. Original methodology: Reference gene primer amplification gave nucleated cell count estimates. TCRdb's copy holds only in-frame clones and misses some; the assay was immunoSEQ multiplex PCR. V and J calls and clone size are copied from that table; D and trimming were computed from the DNA. The repertoire has about 39,000 clones, about 80% of them found once; the top ten carry more than 12%. This rearrangement joins TRBV11-2 to TRBJ2-7; 15 bases are a match to TRBD2. Sequenced material: peripheral blood. The receptor was derived from a man between 45 and 60 years old with active or convalescent COVID-19. The CDR3 is CASSYEGLAGGEQYF. The CDR3 DNA reads as TGTGCCAGCAGCTATGAGGGACTAGCGGGGGGCGAGCAGTACTTC.